These 21 T cell receptor beta chains were sequenced from one sample in a study of cytomegalovirus exposure and HLA in healthy donors (dated by TCRdb to the late 2010s). Libraries were prepared through the immunoSEQ multiplex PCR assay. For the multiplex PCR, a mixture combining 60 forward primers for TCR Vbeta segments and 13 reverse primers for TCR Jbeta segments was used. Held by TCRdb, this immuneACCESS table contains in-frame sequences only and omits some clones. Under half of the omission traces to an unresolved V gene where checked; the cause of the rest is unknown. For this sample there are approximately 130,000 clones; around four fifths appear just once. Roughly 8% of the sample is in the top ten clones. The sequenced sample was PBMCs. These receptors all stem from a woman between 45 and 65 years old in good health and CMV-seropositive.

J is TRBJ2-3 and V is TRBV2; TRBD1 is a possible D gene (6 bases). CDR1 is SNHLY, CDR2 FYNNEI, per germline. Trimming removed 5 bases from V and 1 base from J, with 16 bases in between. The CDR3 is 16 amino acids. This CDR3 reads CASSIPDRSGTDTQYF. Here the CDR3 DNA reads TGTGCCAGCAGTATCCCTGACAGGAGTGGCACAGATACGCAGTATTTT.

The chain recombines TRBV28 with TRBJ1-5; 10 nucleotides line up with TRBD1. The CDR3 consists of 15 residues. CDR1 MDHEN and CDR2 SYDVKM come from the germline V gene. V trimming: 5 bases; J trimming: 4 bases; junction bases outside the gene matches: 5. The CDR3 is CASSIWGQGNQPQHF. CDR3 DNA sequence: TGTGCCAGCAGTATCTGGGGACAGGGGAATCAGCCCCAGCATTTT.

The V call is TRBV18, the J call TRBJ1-2; D is unresolved. The CDR3 length is 17 residues. CDR1 and CDR2 from the germline V gene are KGHSH and LQKENI. The germline V and J ends were trimmed by 0 bases and 8 bases, with 22 bases remaining between them. The CDR3 sequence is CASSPPSVWVNQRGYTF. For the CDR3, the DNA is TGTGCCAGCTCACCACCTTCTGTGTGGGTGAACCAGCGCGGCTACACCTTC.

The J gene is TRBJ1-1, the V gene TRBV5-4; the D gene is possibly TRBD1 (5 bases). The ends were cut back, 4 bases at V and 0 bases at J, with 13 bases in the middle. The CDR3 sequence is 15 residues long. CDR1 and CDR2 from the germline V gene are SGHNT and YYREEE (reference sequence). The CDR3 spells CASSRDGGMNTEAFF. CDR3 bases: TGTGCCAGCAGCCGCGACGGGGGTATGAACACTGAAGCTTTCTTT.

The chain joins TRBV18 to TRBJ2-5; 8 bases are shared with TRBD1. The CDR3 is 18 residues long. CDR1 is KGHSH, CDR2 LQKENI, per germline. The J segment lost 3 bases and the V segment lost 0 bases, leaving 12 bases of the junction unmatched. Here the CDR3 DNA reads TGTGCCAGCTCACCACCCCTTGGACGGACAGGGATAAAAGAGACCCAGTACTTC. It codes for CASSPPLGRTGIKETQYF.

This sequence joins TRBV18 and TRBJ2-7; TRBD1 agrees at 7 bases. Germline V gives CDR1 KGHSH, CDR2 LQKENI. The CDR3 has 14 residues. V lost 3 bases and J lost 2; bases outside the gene matches: 4. The DNA for the CDR3 is TGTGCCAGCTCACCTCCGGGACAGCCCTACGAGCAGTACTTC. It yields the protein CASSPPGQPYEQYF.

The V and J genes are TRBV6-5 and TRBJ2-7; 9 nucleotides match TRBD1. Losses at the gene ends were 0 bases for V and 4 bases for J; bases not matched to a gene: 1. Per germline, CDR1 MNHEY and CDR2 SVGAGI. This CDR3 region has 14 residues. The CDR3 region has the DNA TGTGCCAGCAGTTACTCGACAGGGGGGTACGAGCAGTACTTC. Its protein is CASSYSTGGYEQYF.

This clone was counted only a few times. The chain couples TRBV18 to TRBJ1-2; maybe TRBD1 (5 bases). CDR1 and CDR2 from the germline V gene are KGHSH and LQKENI. CDR3 length equals 15 residues. V shed 1 base and J shed 3 bases, with 12 bases lying between them. CDR3: CASSPQSGYDYGYTF. CDR3 in DNA: TGTGCCAGCTCACCACAATCAGGGTATGACTATGGCTACACCTTC.

Notes on this clone: Germline is not matched at one junction end, which may reflect a read error. This sequence joins TRBV7-2 and TRBJ2-5, with TRBD2 identical over 7 bases. Germline V CDR1 and CDR2: SGHTA, FQGNSA. The CDR3 contains 18 residues. The DNA of the CDR3 is TGTGCCAGCAGCTCCTCTAGAGGGCGGGGGACCTCCCCAGAGGCCCAGTACTTC. The encoded protein is CASSSSRGRGTSPEAQYF. Full variable domain (rest looked up from reference TRBV7-2 and TRBJ2-5): GAGVSQSPSNKVTEKGKDVELRCDPISGHTALYWYRQSLGQGLEFLIYFQGNSAPDKSGLPSDRFSAERTGGSVSTLTIQRTQQEDSAVYLCASSSSRGRGTSPEAQYFGPGTRLLVL.

V usage is TRBV13 and J usage is TRBJ2-1; D gene unclear. Trimming removed 0 bases from V and 5 bases from J, with 5 bases in between. Germline CDR1 reads PRHDT; CDR2 reads FYEKMQ (reference sequence). This CDR3 comprises 13 residues. Here the CDR3 reads CASSLGPDNEQFF. The CDR3 DNA reads TGTGCCAGCAGCTTAGGCCCCGACAATGAGCAGTTCTTC.

The V and J genes are TRBV21-1 and TRBJ2-4; the table's D call TRBD1 went unverified against the DNA. TRBV21-1 is reported as a pseudogene. CDR3 length equals 15 residues. The CDR3 coding sequence is TGTGCCAGCAGCAGGAACAGCAGAGCCAAAAACAGTCAGTACTTC. Encoded protein: CASSRNSRAKNSQYF.

The chain has TRBV30 and TRBJ1-2, with D possibly matching TRBD1 (6 bases). CDR1 and CDR2 from the germline V gene are GTSNPN and SVGIG (reference sequence). V shed 6 bases and J shed 2 bases, with 16 bases lying between them. This CDR3 is built from 14 residues. CDR3 amino acids: CACSQGTLNYGYTF. CDR3 DNA sequence: TGTGCCTGTTCTCAGGGGACCCTAAACTATGGCTACACCTTC.

This clone came up a few times. The V gene is TRBV6-1, the J gene TRBJ2-6; D is perhaps TRBD2 (5 bases). The CDR3 is made up of 14 amino acids. V lost 3 bases to trimming and J lost 17 bases, with 20 bases between them. The germline V gene has CDR1 MNHNS and CDR2 SASEGT. The CDR3 bases are TGTGCCAGCAGTGAGACTACAGTAGCGTTTGGCGTGACTTTC. Its translation: CASSETTVAFGVTF.

This clone has just one count. This sample also contains other DNA sequences that code for the same CDR3. The genes are TRBV18 and TRBJ2-7, with 9 bases fitting TRBD1. Germline lookup yields CDR1 KGHSH and CDR2 LQKENI. V shed 2 bases and J 3 bases; nucleotides not matched to a gene: 2. The CDR3 has 14 residues. CDR3 in DNA: TGTGCCAGCTCACCAGGACAGGGGATCTACGAGCAGTACTTC. The encoded protein is CASSPGQGIYEQYF.

The CDR3: CASSLGTGLSGANVLTF. The CDR3 DNA reads as TGTGCCAGCAGCTTAGGGACAGGGCTCTCTGGGGCCAACGTCCTGACTTTC. The J gene is TRBJ2-6, the V gene TRBV11-3, with 8 bases lining up with TRBD1. The CDR3 loop spans 17 amino acids. V trimming: 1 base; J trimming: 0 bases; junction bases outside the gene matches: 2. Germline CDR1 reads SGHNT; CDR2 reads YENEEA.

A single count supports this clone. J is TRBJ1-1 and V is TRBV11-2, with D possibly matching TRBD1 (6 bases). The V end was cut by 6 bases, the J end by 1 base, with 9 bases between. The CDR3 runs 13 residues. Germline CDR1 reads SGHAT; CDR2 reads FQNNGV. The CDR3 bases are TGTGCCAGCAGGGACAGCCCGAACACTGAAGCTTTCTTT. Protein: CASRDSPNTEAFF.

J is TRBJ2-7 and V is TRBV28; a possible D gene is TRBD2 (5 bases). Germline assignment: CDR1 MDHEN and CDR2 SYDVKM. CDR3 length: 15 residues. The ends were cut back, 4 bases at V and 4 bases at J, with 17 bases in the middle. In DNA, the CDR3 is TGTGCCAGCAGTTCCCCCTCTTCTAGCAGGTACGAGCAGTACTTC. This gives the protein CASSSPSSSRYEQYF.

V and J are TRBV7-2 and TRBJ2-1; possibly TRBD1 for D (6 bases). Germline V gives CDR1 SGHTA, CDR2 FQGNSA. The CDR3 contains 13 residues. V dropped 4 bases and J dropped 8 bases, with 12 bases sitting between them. The CDR3 region is CASSSGVYDEQFF. CDR3 DNA: TGTGCCAGCAGCTCAGGGGTTTACGATGAGCAGTTCTTC.

In this sample, this clone turned up a few times. The J gene is TRBJ1-2, the V gene TRBV2; 7 positions agree with TRBD1. This CDR3 comprises 12 residues. CDR1 SNHLY and CDR2 FYNNEI come from the germline V gene. With V trimmed by 6 bases and J by 8 bases, 6 bases remained unmatched. CDR3 amino acids: CASRYTGEGYTF. CDR3 DNA: TGTGCCAGCAGGTACACAGGGGAAGGCTACACCTTC.

Here the CDR3 DNA reads TGCGCCAGCAGCCAAGAAAGATTGGAGTCCTATGGCTACACCTTC. This translates into CASSQERLESYGYTF. The rearrangement joins TRBV4-3 to TRBJ1-2; D gene unclear. The CDR3 is 15 residues long. Per germline, CDR1 LGHNA and CDR2 YSLEER. Trimming stripped 0 bases from V and 4 bases from J, with 12 bases between.

Only one count was recorded for this clone. The J gene is TRBJ1-1, the V gene TRBV4-3; TRBD1 matches 7 bases. CDR3 length: 15 residues. Trimming cost V 2 bases and J 8 bases; bases outside gene matches: 11. Germline V CDR1 and CDR2: LGHNA, YSLEER. Here the CDR3 DNA reads TGCGCCAGCAGCCAAAGCCGGACAGGCAAATCAGAAGCTTTCTTT. This codes for CASSQSRTGKSEAFF.